In its sample, the clone carrying this T cell receptor beta chain was seen many times. Its specificity is not known. The TCRbeta library was prepared with unique molecular identifiers. A single record per CDR3 protein comes from TCRdb applying MiXCR to the PCR reads. In the table there are 200,000 to 300,000 distinct CDR3 sequences, 25% of which are singletons. These data come from a study of T-cell reconstitution after alpha-beta-depleted transplantation in children. The study's findings and limits: At the one-year point after transplant, T-cell counts and TCRbeta diversity were found to come mostly from T cells that had been newly produced.

Trimming cost V 5 bases and J 1 base; bases outside gene matches: 7. The CDR3 runs 15 residues. CDR1 is MNHNS, CDR2 SASEGT, per germline. Sequenced here: PBMCs, sampled before TCRalphabeta/CD19-depleted stem cell transplant. The TCR sequence derives from a girl aged 2-10 years with Fanconi anemia, due to receive a stem cell transplant. The V call is TRBV6-1, the J call TRBJ1-1; 7 bases align to TRBD1. Written as DNA, the CDR3 is TGTGCCAGCAGTCCCTACAGGGGCACGAACACTGAAGCTTTCTTT. It yields the protein CASSPYRGTNTEAFF.